Listed below are T cell receptor beta chains from one sample, sequenced in a study of blood T cells in healthy people across ages. One entry per CDR3 protein, called by TCRdb with MiXCR from the 5' RACE reads. The data show more than 1 million distinct CDR3 sequences, over 35% seen once. Input material: blood. The source of these receptors is a woman aged 55 to 70 in good health. Both conserved end residues are part of each CDR3. Each record gives: J gene, V gene, CDR3 protein.

j_gene: TRBJ2-1
v_gene: TRBV5-6
CDR3aa: CASSVGAISYNEQFF

j_gene: TRBJ2-7
v_gene: TRBV9
CDR3aa: CASSLSVAGNSHEQYF

j_gene: TRBJ1-4
v_gene: TRBV3-1
CDR3aa: CASSPWGVREKLFF

j_gene: TRBJ2-1
v_gene: TRBV7-2
CDR3aa: CASSPMRTSYNEQFF

j_gene: -
v_gene: TRBV7-2
CDR3aa: CASSLFSTSSYEQYF

j_gene: TRBJ1-4
v_gene: TRBV21-1
CDR3aa: CASSTWTDLDEKLFF

j_gene: TRBJ2-7
v_gene: TRBV29-1
CDR3aa: CSVESGSYEQYF

j_gene: TRBJ1-4
v_gene: TRBV29-1
CDR3aa: CSVGKGDEKLFF

j_gene: TRBJ2-1
v_gene: TRBV20-1
CDR3aa: CSATWTSGTRNEQFF

j_gene: TRBJ2-1
v_gene: TRBV7-9
CDR3aa: CASSHQWDRGFYNEQFF

j_gene: -
v_gene: TRBV6-2/TRBV6-3
CDR3aa: CASSYSEREASYNEQYF

j_gene: TRBJ2-7
v_gene: TRBV25-1
CDR3aa: CASSEYILDGPGSSYEQYF

j_gene: -
v_gene: TRBV5-1
CDR3aa: CASSPWIAGAYNEQYF

j_gene: TRBJ2-3
v_gene: TRBV7-9
CDR3aa: CASSLALRLAGGPTDTQYF

j_gene: TRBJ1-5
v_gene: TRBV20-1
CDR3aa: CSATFSRQGSQPQHF

j_gene: TRBJ2-7
v_gene: TRBV20-1
CDR3aa: CSAGTLGANCEQYF